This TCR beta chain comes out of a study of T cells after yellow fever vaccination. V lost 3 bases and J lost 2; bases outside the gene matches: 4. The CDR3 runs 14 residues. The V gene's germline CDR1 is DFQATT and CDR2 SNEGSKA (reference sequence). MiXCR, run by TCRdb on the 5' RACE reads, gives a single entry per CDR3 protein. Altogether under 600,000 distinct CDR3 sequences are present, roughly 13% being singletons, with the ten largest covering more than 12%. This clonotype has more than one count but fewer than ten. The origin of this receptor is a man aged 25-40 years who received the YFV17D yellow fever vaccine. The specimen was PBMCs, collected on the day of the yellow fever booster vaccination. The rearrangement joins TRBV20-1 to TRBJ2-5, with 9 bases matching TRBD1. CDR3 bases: TGCAGTGCTAGGATAGGGACAGGGCAAGAGACCCAGTACTTC. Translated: CSARIGTGQETQYF.